Given below is one TCR beta chain in context. The sample comes from a study of cytomegalovirus exposure and HLA in healthy donors. Trimming stripped 6 bases from V and 1 base from J, with 14 bases between. The CDR3 covers 15 residues. CDR1 is SGHVS, CDR2 FNYEAQ, per germline. With 60 Vbeta and 13 Jbeta primers, the PCR was carried out. Measured with immunoSEQ multiplex PCR; TCRdb has only the in-frame clones, and not every one. The sample has around 150,000 clones; less than 90% are singletons. This chain uses TRBV7-6 with TRBJ2-3; weak D call: TRBD2 (6 bases). The sequencing sample was made of PBMCs. The sequence was obtained from a woman aged 18 to 35 in good health and CMV-seronegative. The CDR3 DNA reads as TGTGCCAGCAGTATCAGTAGCGGACGCACAGATACGCAGTATTTT. This codes for CASSISSGRTDTQYF.